Here is one T cell receptor (beta chain) with its context. Per the authors' pipeline: Amplification of reference gene primers was used by the study to estimate nucleated cell counts. Sequencing was performed with immunoSEQ multiplex PCR; in TCRdb, only in-frame clones are kept and a portion is missing. V and J calls plus clone size are reproduced from that table; the DNA served to infer D and trimming. The sample has approximately 300,000 clones, 80% to 90% seen once. The V and J ends lost 6 bases and 3 bases respectively, with 8 bases between them. The CDR3 covers 13 residues. CDR1 is KGHDR and CDR2 is SFDVKD in the germline V gene. This specimen belongs to a study of blood T cell repertoires in COVID-19. Study as a whole: Samples of COVID-19 (acute and convalescent) were obtained from the United States, Italy and Spain. PBMCs, B-cell-depleted T cells, or T cells were the source of the cDNA or gDNA that made up the material.

This sequence originates from a middle-aged man with active or convalescent COVID-19. The sample consisted of peripheral blood. V is TRBV24-1 and J is TRBJ1-5, with no clear D. CDR3 coding DNA: TGTGCCACCAGTAGCCGTCCCAATCAGCCCCAGCATTTT. Encoded protein: CATSSRPNQPQHF.